The clone carrying this T cell receptor beta chain was found many times. A lack of ophthalmopathy progression within 18 months defined stable Graves' hyperthyroidism. Patients aged 18 to 65 had newly diagnosed hyperthyroidism that had lasted under 2 months. Reasons for excluding patients were uncontrolled infection, other autoimmune disease, pregnancy or lactation. Together with thyroid ultrasound, orbital computed tomography, serum thyroxine and TRAb, clinical symptoms were used for diagnoses. This entry comes from a study of T cells in Graves' hyperthyroidism and ophthalmopathy. Trimming removed 1 base from V and 6 bases from J, with 13 bases in between. The CDR3 loop spans 14 amino acids. CDR1 LGHDT and CDR2 YNNKEL come from the germline V gene (reference sequence). From RNA transcripts, TCR beta CDR3 regions were amplified. The TCR CDR3 was amplified in a first-round RT-PCR using the HTBI primer set. TCRdb used MiXCR to reprocess the multiplex PCR reads, holding one entry per CDR3 protein. The sample has around 200,000 distinct CDR3 sequences, about 18% seen once; the top ten hold approximately 40%.

V and J are TRBV3-1 and TRBJ2-7, with D maybe TRBD1 (6 bases). This TCR came from a man in his forties with Graves' hyperthyroidism. The sequenced sample was blood. CDR3 sequence: CASSQGQVLSEQYF. The DNA of the CDR3 is TGTGCCAGCAGCCAAGGACAGGTACTTAGCGAGCAGTACTTC.